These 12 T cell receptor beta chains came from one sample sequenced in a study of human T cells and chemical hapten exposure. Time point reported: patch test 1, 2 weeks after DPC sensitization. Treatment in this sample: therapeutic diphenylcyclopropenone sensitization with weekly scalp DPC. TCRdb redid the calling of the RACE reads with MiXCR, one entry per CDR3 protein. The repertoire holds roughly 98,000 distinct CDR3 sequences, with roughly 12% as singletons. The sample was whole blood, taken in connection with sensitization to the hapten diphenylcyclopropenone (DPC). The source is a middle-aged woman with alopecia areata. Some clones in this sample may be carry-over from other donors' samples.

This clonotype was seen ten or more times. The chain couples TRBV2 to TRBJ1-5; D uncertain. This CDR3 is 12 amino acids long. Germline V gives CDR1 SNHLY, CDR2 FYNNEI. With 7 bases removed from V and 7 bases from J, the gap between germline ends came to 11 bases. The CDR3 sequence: CASNHGGQPQHF. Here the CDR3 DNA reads TGTGCCAGCAACCACGGCGGGCAGCCCCAGCATTTT.

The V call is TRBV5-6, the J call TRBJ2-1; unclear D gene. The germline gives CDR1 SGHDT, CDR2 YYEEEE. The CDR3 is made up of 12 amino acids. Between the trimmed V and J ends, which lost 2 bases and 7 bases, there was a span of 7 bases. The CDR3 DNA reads TGTGCCAGCAGCTTAATAGGGAATGAGCAGTTCTTC. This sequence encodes CASSLIGNEQFF. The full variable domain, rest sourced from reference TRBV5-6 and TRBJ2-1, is DAGVTQSPTHLIKTRGQQVTLRCSPKSGHDTVSWYQQALGQGPQFIFQYYEEEERQRGNFPDRFSGHQFPNYSSELNVNALLLGDSALYLCASSLIGNEQFFGPGTRLTVL.

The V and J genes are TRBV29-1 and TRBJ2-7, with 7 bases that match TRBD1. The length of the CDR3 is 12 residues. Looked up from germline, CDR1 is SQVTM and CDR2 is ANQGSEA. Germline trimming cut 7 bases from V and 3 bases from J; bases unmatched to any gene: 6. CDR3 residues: CSARGQFYEQYF. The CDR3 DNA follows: TGCAGCGCCCGGGGACAGTTCTACGAGCAGTACTTC.

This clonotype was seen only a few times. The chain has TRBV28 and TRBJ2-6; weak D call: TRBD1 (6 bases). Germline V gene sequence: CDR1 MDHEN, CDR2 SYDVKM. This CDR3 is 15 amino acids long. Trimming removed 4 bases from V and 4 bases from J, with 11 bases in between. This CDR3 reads CASSSSGAGANVLTF. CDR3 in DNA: TGTGCCAGCAGTTCTTCAGGGGCAGGGGCCAACGTCCTGACTTTC.

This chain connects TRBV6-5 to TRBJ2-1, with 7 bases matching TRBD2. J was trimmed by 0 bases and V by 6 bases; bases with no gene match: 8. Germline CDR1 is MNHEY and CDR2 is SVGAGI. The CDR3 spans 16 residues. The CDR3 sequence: CASSQWGLSSYNEQFF. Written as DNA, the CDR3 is TGTGCCAGCAGCCAATGGGGACTAAGCTCCTACAATGAGCAGTTCTTC.

This CDR3 reads CASSTPADTQYF. In nucleotides, the CDR3 is TGTGCCAGCAGCACCCCTGCAGATACGCAGTATTTT. The gene calls are TRBV7-9 and TRBJ2-3; no clear D gene. CDR1 SEHNR and CDR2 FQNEAQ come from the germline V gene (reference sequence). Trimming cost V 5 bases and J 4 bases, with 7 bases left between them. This CDR3 region has 12 residues.

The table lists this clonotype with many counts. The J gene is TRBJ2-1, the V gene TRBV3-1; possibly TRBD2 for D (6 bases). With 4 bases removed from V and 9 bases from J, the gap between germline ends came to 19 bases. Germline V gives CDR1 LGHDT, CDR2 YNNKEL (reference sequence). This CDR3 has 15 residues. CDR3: CASSPHGGDPREQFF. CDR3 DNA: TGTGCCAGCAGCCCACACGGGGGAGACCCTCGTGAGCAGTTCTTC.

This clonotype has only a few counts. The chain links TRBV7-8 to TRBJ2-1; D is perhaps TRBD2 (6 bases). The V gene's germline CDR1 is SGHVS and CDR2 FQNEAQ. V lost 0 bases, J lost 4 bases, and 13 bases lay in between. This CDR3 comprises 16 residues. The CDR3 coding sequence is TGTGCCAGCAGCTTAGCGCTCTGGAGGGATTACAATGAGCAGTTCTTC. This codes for CASSLALWRDYNEQFF.

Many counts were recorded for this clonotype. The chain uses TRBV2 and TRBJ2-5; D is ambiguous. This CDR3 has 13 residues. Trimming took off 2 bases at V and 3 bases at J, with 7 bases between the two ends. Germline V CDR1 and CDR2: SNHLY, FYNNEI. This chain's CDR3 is CASSELAEETQYF. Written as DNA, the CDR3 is TGTGCCAGCAGTGAACTCGCCGAAGAGACCCAGTACTTC.

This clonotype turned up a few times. For the CDR3, the DNA is TGTGCCAGCAGCATTGTAGCGGGAGGGACCGGGGAGCTGTTTTTT. Protein sequence: CASSIVAGGTGELFF. The gene calls are TRBV7-3 and TRBJ2-2; 11 bases agree with TRBD2. With V trimmed by 5 bases and J by 5 bases, 4 bases remained unmatched. This CDR3 contains 15 residues. Germline CDR1 is SGHTA and CDR2 is FQGTGA.

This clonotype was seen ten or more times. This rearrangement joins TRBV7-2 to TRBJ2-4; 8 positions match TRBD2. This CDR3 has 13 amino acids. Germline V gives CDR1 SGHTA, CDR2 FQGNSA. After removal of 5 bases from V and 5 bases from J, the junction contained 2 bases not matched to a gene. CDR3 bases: TGTGCCAGCAGCCCCGGGGGGGAAAACATTCAGTACTTC. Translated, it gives CASSPGGENIQYF.

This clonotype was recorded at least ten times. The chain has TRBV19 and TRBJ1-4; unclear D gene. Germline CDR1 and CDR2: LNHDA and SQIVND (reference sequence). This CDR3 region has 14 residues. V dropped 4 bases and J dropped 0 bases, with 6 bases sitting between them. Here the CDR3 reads CASSNRATNEKLFF. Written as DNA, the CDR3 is TGTGCCAGTAGTAATCGTGCAACTAATGAAAAACTGTTTTTT. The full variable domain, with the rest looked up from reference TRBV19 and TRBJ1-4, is DGGITQSPKYLFRKEGQNVTLSCEQNLNHDAMYWYRQDPGQGLRLIYYSQIVNDFQKGDIAEGYSVSREKKESFPLTVTSAQKNPTAFYLCASSNRATNEKLFFGSGTQLSVL.